This T cell receptor (beta chain) originates from a study of T cells in Graves' hyperthyroidism and ophthalmopathy. V was clipped by 2 bases and J by 3 bases, with 15 bases between them. This CDR3 region has 16 residues. Germline-derived CDR1 and CDR2 are SGHAT and FQNNGV. Regions amplified from RNA transcripts were the TCR beta CDR3 regions. Primed by the HTBI set, a first-round RT-PCR was run on the TCR CDR3. TCRdb reanalysed the multiplex PCR reads using MiXCR and keeps one entry per CDR3 protein. The sample has 650,000 to 700,000 distinct CDR3 sequences, 15% to 20% seen once. Sequenced sample: blood. The receptor was isolated from a man aged 50 to 59 with Graves' hyperthyroidism. The chain employs TRBV11-2 and TRBJ2-3; TRBD2 might be the D (6 bases). This chain's CDR3 is CASSLWVREVTDTQYF. The CDR3, as DNA: TGTGCCAGCAGCTTATGGGTGAGGGAGGTAACAGATACGCAGTATTTT.